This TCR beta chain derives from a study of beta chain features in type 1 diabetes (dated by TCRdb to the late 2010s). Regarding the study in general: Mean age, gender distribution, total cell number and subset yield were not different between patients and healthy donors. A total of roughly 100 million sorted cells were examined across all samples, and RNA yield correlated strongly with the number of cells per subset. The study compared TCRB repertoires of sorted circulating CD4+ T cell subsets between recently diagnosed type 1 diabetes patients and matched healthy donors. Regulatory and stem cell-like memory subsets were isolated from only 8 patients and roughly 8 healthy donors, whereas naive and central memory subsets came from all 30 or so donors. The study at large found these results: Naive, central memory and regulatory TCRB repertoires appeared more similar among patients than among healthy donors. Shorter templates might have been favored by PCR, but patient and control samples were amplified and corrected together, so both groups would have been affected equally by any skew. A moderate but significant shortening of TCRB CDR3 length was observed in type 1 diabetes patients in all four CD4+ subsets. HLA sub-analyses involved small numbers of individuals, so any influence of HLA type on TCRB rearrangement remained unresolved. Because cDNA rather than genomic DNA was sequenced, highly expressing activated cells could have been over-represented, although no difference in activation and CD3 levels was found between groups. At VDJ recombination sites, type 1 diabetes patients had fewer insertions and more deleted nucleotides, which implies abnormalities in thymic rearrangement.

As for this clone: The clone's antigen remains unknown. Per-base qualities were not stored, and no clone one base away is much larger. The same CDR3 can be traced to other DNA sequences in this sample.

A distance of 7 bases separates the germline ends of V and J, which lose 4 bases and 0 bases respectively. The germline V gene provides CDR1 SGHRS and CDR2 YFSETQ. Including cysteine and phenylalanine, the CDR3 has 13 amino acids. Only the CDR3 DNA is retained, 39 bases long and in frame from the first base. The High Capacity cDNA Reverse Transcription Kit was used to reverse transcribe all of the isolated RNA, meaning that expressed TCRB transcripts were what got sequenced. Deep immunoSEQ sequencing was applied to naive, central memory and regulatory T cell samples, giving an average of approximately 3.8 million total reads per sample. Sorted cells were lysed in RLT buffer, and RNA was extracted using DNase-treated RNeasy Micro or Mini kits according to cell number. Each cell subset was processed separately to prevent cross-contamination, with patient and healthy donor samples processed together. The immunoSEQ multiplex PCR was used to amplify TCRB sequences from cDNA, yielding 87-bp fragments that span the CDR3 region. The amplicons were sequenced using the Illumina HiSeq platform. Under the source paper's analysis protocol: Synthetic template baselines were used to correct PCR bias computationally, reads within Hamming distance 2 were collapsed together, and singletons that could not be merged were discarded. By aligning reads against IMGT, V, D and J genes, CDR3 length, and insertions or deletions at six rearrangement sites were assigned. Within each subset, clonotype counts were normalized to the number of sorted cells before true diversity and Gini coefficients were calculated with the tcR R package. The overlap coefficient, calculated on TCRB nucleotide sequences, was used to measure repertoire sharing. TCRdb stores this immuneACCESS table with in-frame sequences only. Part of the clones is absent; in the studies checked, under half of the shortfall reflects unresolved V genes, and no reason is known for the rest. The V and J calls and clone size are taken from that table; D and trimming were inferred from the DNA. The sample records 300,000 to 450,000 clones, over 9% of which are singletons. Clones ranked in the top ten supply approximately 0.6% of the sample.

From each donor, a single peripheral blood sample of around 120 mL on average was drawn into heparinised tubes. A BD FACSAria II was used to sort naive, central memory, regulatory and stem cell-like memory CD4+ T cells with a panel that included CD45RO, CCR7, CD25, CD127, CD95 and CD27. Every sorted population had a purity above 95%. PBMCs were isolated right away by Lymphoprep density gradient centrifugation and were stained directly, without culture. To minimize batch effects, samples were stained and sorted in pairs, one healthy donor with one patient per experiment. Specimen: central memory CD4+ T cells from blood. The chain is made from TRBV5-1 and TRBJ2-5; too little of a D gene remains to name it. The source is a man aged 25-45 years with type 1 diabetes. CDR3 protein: CASSLEYQETQYF. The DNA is TGCGCCAGCAGCCTCGAGTACCAAGAGACCCAGTACTTC.